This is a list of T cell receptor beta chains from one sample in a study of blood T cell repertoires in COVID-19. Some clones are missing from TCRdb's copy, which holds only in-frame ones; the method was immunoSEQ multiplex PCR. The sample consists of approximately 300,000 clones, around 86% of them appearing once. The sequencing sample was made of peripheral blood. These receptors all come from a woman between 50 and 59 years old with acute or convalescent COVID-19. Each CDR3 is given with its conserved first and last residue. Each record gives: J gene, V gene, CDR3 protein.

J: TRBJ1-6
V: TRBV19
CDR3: CASRRGPGQGVFSYNSPLHF

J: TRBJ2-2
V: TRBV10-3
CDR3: CAISETLTSGTGELFF

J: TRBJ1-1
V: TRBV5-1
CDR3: CASSSLAGGAFEAFF

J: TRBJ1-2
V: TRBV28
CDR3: CASSGGVLGYTF

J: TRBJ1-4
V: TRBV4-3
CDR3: CASREGAGEKLFF

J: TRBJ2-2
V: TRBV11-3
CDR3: CASSARGRDLTGELFF

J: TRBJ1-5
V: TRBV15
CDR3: CATSRAPQPQHF

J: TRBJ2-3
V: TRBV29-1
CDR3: CSVGTGTDTQYF

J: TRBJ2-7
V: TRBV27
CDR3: CASRPLGGYEQYF

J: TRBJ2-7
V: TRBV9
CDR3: CASSIDVAGSSYEQYF

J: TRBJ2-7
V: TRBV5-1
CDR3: CASSLERGTLHEQYF

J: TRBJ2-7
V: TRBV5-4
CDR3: CASSGRAGGPSYEQYF

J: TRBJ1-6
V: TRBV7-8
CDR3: CASSLVGDRGSPLHF

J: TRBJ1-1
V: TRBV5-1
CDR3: CASSPGESEAFF